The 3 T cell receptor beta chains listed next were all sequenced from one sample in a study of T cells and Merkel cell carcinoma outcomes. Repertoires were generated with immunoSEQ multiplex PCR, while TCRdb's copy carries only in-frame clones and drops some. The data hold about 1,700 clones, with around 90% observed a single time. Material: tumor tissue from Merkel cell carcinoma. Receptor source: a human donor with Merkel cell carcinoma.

The CDR3, as DNA: TGTGCCAGCAGCTTACCGGGACTAACAACCTACAATGAGCAGTTCTTC. Its translation: CASSLPGLTTYNEQFF. The V gene is TRBV7-9, the J gene TRBJ2-1; TRBD2 aligns across 7 bases. CDR1 SEHNR and CDR2 FQNEAQ come from the germline V gene (reference sequence). CDR3 size: 16 residues. The J segment lost 2 bases and the V segment lost 2 bases, leaving 6 bases of the junction unmatched.

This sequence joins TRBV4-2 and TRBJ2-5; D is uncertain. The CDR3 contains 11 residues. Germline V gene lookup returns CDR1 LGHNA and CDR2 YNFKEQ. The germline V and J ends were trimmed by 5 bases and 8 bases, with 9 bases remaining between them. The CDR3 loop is CASSDDVTQYF. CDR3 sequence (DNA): TGTGCCAGCAGCGACGACGTCACCCAGTACTTC.

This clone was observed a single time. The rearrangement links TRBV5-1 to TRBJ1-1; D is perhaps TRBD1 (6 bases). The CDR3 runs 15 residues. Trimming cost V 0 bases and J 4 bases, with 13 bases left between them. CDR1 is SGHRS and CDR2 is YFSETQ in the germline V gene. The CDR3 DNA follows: TGCGCCAGCAGCTTGGCCGCAGGGGTCCCCACTGAAGCTTTCTTT. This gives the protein CASSLAAGVPTEAFF.